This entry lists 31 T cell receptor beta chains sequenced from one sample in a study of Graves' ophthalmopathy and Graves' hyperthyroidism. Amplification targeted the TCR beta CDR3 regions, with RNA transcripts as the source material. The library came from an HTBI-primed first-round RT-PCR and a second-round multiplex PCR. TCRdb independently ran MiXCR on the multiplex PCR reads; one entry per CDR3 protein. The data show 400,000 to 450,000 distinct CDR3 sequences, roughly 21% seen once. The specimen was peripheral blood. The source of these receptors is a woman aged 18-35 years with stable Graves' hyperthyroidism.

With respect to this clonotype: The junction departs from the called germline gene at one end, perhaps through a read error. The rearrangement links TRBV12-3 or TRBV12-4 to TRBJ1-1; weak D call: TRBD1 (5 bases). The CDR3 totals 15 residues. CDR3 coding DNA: TGTGCCATCAGTTTCCTTAGTGGAAGTGGGACCGAAGCTTTCTTT. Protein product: CAISFLSGSGTEAFF.

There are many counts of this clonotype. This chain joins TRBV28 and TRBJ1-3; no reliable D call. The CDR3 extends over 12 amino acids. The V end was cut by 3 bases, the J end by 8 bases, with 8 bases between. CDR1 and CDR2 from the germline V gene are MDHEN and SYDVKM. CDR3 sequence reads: CASSFLGDTIYF. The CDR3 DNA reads TGTGCCAGCAGTTTTCTCGGGGACACCATATATTTT.

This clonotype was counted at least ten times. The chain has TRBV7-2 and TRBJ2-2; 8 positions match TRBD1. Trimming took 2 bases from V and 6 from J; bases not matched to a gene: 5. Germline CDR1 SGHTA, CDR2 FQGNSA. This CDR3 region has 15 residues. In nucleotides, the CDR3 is TGTGCCAGCAGCTTACGGATACAGGGGGCCGGGGAGCTGTTTTTT. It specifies CASSLRIQGAGELFF.

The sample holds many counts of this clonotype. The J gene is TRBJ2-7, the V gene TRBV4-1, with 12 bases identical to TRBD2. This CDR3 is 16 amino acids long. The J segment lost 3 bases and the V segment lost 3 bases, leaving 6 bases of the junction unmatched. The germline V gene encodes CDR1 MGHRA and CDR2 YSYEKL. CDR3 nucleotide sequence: TGCGCCAGCAGCCAGCTGACTAGCGGGAGTGGCTACGAGCAGTACTTC. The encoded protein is CASSQLTSGSGYEQYF.

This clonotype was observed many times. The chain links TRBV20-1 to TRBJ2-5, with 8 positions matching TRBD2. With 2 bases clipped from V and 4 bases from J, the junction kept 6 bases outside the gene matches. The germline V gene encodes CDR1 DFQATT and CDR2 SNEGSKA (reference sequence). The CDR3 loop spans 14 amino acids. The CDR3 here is CSARRTGGRETQYF. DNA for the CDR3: TGCAGTGCTAGAAGGACGGGGGGGAGAGAGACCCAGTACTTC.

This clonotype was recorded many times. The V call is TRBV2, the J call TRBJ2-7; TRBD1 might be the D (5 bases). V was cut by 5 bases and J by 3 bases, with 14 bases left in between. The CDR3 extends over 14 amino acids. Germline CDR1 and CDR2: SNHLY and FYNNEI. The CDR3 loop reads CASSLDSSFYEQYF. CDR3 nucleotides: TGTGCCAGCAGTTTAGACAGTTCATTCTACGAGCAGTACTTC.

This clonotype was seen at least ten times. The CDR3 protein is CASSLMSNTEAFF. The CDR3 nucleotides read TGCGCCAGCAGCTTGATGAGTAACACTGAAGCTTTCTTT. V and J are TRBV5-1 and TRBJ1-1; no clear D. CDR3 length equals 13 residues. The germline gives CDR1 SGHRS, CDR2 YFSETQ. Trimming pared 1 base from V and 2 bases from J, leaving 6 bases between.

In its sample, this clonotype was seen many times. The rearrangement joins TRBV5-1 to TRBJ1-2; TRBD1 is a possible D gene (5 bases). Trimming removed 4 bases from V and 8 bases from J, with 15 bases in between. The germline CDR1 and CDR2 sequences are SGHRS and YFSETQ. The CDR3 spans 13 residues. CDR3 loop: CASSPRDQEGYTF. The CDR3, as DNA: TGCGCCAGCAGCCCTCGGGACCAGGAAGGCTACACCTTC. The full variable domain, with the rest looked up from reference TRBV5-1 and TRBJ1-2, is KAGVTQTPRYLIKTRGQQVTLSCSPISGHRSVSWYQQTPGQGLQFLFEYFSETQRNKGNFPGRFSGRQFSNSRSEMNVSTLELGDSALYLCASSPRDQEGYTFGSGTRLTVV.

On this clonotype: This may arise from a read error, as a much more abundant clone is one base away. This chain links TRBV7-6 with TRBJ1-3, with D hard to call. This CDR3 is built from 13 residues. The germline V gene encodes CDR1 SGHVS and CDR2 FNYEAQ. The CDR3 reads CASSYSGGNTISF. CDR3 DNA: TGTGCCAGCAGCTACTCCGGTGGAAACACCATATCTTTT.

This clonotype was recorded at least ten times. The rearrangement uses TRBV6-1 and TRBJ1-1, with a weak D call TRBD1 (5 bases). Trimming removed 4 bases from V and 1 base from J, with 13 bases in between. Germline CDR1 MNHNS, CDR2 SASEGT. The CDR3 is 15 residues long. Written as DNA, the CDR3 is TGTGCCAGCAGTGGGGGGTTTGGCGGGAACACTGAAGCTTTCTTT. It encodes CASSGGFGGNTEAFF.

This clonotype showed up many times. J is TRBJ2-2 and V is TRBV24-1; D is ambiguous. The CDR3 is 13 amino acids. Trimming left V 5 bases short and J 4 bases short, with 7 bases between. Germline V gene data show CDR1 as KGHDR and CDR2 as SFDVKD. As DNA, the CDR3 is TGTGCCACCAGTGTTCAATCCACCGGGGAGCTGTTTTTT. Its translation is CATSVQSTGELFF.

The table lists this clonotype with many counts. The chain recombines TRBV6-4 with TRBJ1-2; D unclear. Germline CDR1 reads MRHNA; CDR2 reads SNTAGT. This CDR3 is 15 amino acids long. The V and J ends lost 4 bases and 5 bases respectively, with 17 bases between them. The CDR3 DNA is TGTGCCAGCAGTGTGAGTAGCACAGACTATTATGGCTACACCTTC. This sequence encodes CASSVSSTDYYGYTF.

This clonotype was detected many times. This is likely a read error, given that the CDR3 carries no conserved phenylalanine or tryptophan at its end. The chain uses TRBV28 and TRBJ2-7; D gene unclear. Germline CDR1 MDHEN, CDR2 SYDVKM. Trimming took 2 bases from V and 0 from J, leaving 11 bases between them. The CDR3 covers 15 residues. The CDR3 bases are TGTGCCAGCAGTTTAATCCTAGGAAACTCCTACGAGCAGTACCTC. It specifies CASSLILGNSYEQYL.

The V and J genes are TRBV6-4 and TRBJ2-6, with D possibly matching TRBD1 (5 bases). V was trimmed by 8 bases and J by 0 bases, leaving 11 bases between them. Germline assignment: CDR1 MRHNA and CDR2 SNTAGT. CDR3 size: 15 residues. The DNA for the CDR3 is TGTGCCAGCTCGGACACGGCCTCTGGGGCCAACGTCCTGACTTTC. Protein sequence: CASSDTASGANVLTF.

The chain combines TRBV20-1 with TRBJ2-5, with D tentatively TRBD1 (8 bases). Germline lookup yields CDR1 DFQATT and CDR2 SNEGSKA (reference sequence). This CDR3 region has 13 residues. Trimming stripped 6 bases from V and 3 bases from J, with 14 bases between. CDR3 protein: CSAYRGGKETQYF. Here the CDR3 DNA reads TGCAGTGCCTACAGGGGGGGCAAAGAGACCCAGTACTTC.

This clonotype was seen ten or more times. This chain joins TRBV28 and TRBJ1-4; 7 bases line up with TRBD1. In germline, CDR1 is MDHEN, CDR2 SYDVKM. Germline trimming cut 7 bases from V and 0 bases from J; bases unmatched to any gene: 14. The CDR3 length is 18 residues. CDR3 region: CASTPRGPDFTTNEKLFF. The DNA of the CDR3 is TGTGCCAGCACCCCAAGGGGGCCTGACTTCACAACTAATGAAAAACTGTTTTTT.

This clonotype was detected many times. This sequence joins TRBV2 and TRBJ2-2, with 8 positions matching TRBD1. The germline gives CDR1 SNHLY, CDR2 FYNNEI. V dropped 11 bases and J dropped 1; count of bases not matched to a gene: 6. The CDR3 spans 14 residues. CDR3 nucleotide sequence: TGTGCCTGGCGGACAGGGATGAACACCGGGGAGCTGTTTTTT. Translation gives CAWRTGMNTGELFF.

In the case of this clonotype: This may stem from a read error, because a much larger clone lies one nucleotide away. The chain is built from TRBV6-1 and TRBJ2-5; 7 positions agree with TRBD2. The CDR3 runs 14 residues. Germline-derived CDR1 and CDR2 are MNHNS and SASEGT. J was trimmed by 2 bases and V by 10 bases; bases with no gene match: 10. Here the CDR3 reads CANSRTRSQETQYF. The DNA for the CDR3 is TGTGCCAACAGCCGGACTAGGAGTCAAGAGACCCAGTACTTC.

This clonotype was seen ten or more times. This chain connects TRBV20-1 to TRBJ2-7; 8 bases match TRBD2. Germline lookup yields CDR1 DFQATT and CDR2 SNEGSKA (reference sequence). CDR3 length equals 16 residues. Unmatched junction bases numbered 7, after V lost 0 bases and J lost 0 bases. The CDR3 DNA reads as TGCAGTGCTAGAGATCGCGATAGCGGGGACTCCTACGAGCAGTACTTC. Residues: CSARDRDSGDSYEQYF.

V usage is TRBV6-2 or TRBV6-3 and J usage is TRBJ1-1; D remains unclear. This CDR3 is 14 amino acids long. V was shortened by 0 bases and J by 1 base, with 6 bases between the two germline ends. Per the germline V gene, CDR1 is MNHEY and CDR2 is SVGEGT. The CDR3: CASSYSTWNTEAFF. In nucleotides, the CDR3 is TGTGCCAGCAGTTACTCGACCTGGAACACTGAAGCTTTCTTT.

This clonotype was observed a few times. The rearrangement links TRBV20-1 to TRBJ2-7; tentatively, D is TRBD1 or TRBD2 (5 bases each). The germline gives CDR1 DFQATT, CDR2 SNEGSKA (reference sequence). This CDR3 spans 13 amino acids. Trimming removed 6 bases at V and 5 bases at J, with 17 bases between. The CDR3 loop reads CSAQKSGTHEQYF. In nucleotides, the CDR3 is TGCAGTGCCCAAAAATCCGGGACCCACGAGCAGTACTTC.

The CDR3 here is CASSWDNSDTEAFF. In DNA, the CDR3 is TGCGCCAGCAGCTGGGACAATTCAGACACTGAAGCTTTCTTT. The chain uses TRBV5-1 and TRBJ1-1; D is possibly TRBD1 (6 bases). Trimming removed 3 bases at V and 3 bases at J, with 12 bases between. The CDR3 runs to 14 residues. Per germline, CDR1 SGHRS and CDR2 YFSETQ.

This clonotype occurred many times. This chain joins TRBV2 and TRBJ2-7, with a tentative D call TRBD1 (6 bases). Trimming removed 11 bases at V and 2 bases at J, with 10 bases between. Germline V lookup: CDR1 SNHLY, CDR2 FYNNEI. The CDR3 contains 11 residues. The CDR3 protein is CAFGTTYEQYF. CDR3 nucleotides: TGTGCCTTCGGGACAACCTACGAGCAGTACTTC.

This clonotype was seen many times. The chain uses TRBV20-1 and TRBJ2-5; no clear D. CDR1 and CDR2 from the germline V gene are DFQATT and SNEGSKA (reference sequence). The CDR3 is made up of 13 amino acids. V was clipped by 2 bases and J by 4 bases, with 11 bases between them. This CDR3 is CSARNPGPETQYF. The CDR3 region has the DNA TGCAGTGCTAGAAACCCGGGTCCAGAGACCCAGTACTTC.

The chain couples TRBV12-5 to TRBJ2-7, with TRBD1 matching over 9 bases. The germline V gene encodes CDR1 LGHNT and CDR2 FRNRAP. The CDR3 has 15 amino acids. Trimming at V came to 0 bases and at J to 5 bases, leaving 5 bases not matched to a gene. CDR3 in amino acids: CASGLVQGARDEQYF. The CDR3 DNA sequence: TGTGCTAGTGGTTTGGTACAGGGGGCAAGAGACGAGCAGTACTTC.

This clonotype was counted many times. The DNA for the CDR3 is TGTGCCAGCAGTTTCGCAGGGAATGTATTCGAGCAGTACTTC. It codes for CASSFAGNVFEQYF. This chain joins TRBV12-3 or TRBV12-4 and TRBJ2-7; a possible D gene is TRBD1 (5 bases). Trimming removed 3 bases at V and 6 bases at J, with 15 bases between. The CDR3 length is 14 residues.

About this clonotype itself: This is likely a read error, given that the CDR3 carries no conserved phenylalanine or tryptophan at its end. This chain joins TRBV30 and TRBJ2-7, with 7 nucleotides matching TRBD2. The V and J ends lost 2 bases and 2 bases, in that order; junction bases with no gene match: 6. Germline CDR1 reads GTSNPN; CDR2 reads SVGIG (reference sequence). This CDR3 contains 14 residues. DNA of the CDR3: TGTGCCTGGAGTTCACGCGGGAGAACCTACGAGCAGTACTCC. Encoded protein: CAWSSRGRTYEQYS.

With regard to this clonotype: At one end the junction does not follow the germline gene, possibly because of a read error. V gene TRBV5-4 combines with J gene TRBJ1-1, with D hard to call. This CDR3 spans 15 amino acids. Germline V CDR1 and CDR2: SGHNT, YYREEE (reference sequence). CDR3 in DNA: TGTGCCAGCAGTGCCCTCGGGAGCCAATACACTGATGCTTTCTTT. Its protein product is CASSALGSQYTDAFF.

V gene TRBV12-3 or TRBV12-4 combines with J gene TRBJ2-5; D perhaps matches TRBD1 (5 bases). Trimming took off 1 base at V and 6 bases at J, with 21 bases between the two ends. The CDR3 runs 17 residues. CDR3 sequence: CASSLGVKGMSLKTQYF. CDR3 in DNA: TGTGCCAGCAGTTTAGGGGTTAAGGGGATGAGTTTGAAGACCCAGTACTTC.

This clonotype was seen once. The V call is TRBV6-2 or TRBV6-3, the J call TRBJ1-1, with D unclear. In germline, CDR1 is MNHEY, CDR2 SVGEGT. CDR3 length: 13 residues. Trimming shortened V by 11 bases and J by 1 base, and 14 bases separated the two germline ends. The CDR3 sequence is CAGSERGNTEAFF. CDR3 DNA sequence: TGTGCCGGTTCGGAACGGGGGAACACTGAAGCTTTCTTT.

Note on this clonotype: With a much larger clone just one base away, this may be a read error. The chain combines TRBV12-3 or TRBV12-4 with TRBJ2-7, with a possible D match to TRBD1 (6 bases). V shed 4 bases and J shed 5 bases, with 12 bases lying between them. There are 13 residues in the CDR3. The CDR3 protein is CASSWAGVDEQYF. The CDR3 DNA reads TGTGCCAGCAGTTGGGCAGGGGTCGACGAGCAGTACTTC.